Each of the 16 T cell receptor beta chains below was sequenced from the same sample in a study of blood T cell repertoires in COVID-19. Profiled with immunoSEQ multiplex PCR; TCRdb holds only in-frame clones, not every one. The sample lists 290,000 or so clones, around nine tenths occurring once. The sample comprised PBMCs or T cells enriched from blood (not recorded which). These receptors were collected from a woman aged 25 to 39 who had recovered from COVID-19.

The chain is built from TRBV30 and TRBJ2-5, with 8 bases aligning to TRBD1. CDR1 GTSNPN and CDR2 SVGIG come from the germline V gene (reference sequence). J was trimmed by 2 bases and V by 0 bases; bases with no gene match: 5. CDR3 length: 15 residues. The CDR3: CAWSVGGQAQETQYF. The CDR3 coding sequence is TGTGCCTGGAGTGTAGGGGGACAGGCACAAGAGACCCAGTACTTC.

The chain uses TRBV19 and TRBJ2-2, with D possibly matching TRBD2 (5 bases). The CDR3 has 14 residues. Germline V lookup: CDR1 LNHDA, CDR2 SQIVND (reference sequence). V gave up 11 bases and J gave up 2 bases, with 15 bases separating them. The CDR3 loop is CASGLTSNTGELFF. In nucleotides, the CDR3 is TGTGCCTCAGGACTTACGTCAAACACCGGGGAGCTGTTTTTT.

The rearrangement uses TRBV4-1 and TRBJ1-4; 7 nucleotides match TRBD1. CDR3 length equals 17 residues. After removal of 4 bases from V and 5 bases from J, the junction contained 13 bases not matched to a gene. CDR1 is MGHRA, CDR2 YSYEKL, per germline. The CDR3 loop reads CASSRSPTGQENEKLFF. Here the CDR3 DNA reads TGCGCCAGCAGCCGGTCGCCGACAGGACAGGAAAATGAAAAACTGTTTTTT.

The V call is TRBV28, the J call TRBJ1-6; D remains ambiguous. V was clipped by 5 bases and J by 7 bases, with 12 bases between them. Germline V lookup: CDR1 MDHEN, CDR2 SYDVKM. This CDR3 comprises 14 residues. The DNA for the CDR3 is TGTGCCAGCAGTATGGGAGGGATCAATTCACCCCTCCACTTT. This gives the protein CASSMGGINSPLHF. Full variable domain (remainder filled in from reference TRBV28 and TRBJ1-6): DVKVTQSSRYLVKRTGEKVFLECVQDMDHENMFWYRQDPGLGLRLIYFSYDVKMKEKGDIPEGYSVSREKKERFSLILESASTNQTSMYLCASSMGGINSPLHFGNGTRLTVT.

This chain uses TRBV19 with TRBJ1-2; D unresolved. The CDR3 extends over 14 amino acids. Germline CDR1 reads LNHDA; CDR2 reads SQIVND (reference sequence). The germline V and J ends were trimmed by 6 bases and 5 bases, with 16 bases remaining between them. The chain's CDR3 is CASRPDSNLYGYTF. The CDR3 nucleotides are TGTGCCAGTAGGCCCGATTCTAACCTTTATGGCTACACCTTC. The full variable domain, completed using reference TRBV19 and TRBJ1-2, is DGGITQSPKYLFRKEGQNVTLSCEQNLNHDAMYWYRQDPGQGLRLIYYSQIVNDFQKGDIAEGYSVSREKKESFPLTVTSAQKNPTAFYLCASRPDSNLYGYTFGSGTRLTVV.

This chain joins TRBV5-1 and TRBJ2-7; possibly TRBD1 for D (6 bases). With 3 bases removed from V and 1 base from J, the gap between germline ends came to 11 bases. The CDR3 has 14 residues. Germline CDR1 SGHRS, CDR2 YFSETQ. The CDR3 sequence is CASSSQGLSYEQYF. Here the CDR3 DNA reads TGCGCCAGCAGCTCACAGGGTTTGTCCTACGAGCAGTACTTC.

CDR3 bases: TGTGCCAGCAGCCCTGGGACAGGGGACTTCCAGCCCCAGCATTTT. Translation: CASSPGTGDFQPQHF. J is TRBJ1-5 and V is TRBV3-1 (or the pseudogene TRBV3-2); 10 bases are shared with TRBD1. V dropped 4 bases and J dropped 7; count of bases not matched to a gene: 7. Germline lookup yields CDR1 LGHDT and CDR2 YNNKEL (reference sequence). The CDR3 contains 15 residues.

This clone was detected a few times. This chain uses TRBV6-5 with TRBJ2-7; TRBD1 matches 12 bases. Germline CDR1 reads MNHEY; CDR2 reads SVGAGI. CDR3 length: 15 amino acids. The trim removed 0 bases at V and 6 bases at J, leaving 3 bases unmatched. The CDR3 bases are TGTGCCAGCAGTTACTCGCGGGACAGGGGGCGCGAGCAGTACTTC. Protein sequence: CASSYSRDRGREQYF.

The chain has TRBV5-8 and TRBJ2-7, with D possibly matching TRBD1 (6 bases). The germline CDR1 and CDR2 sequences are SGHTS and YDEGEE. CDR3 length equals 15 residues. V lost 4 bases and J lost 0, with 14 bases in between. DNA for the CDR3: TGTGCCAGCAGCCGTAGACAGGAATACTCCTACGAGCAGTACTTC. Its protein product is CASSRRQEYSYEQYF.

As DNA, the CDR3 is TGCGCCAGCAGCCTGAGGACAGGGGTCACCGGGGAGCTGTTTTTT. It specifies CASSLRTGVTGELFF. V is TRBV5-1 and J is TRBJ2-2; 9 bases agree with TRBD1. The CDR3 loop spans 15 amino acids. Unmatched junction bases numbered 5, after V lost 4 bases and J lost 4 bases. Per the germline V gene, CDR1 is SGHRS and CDR2 is YFSETQ.

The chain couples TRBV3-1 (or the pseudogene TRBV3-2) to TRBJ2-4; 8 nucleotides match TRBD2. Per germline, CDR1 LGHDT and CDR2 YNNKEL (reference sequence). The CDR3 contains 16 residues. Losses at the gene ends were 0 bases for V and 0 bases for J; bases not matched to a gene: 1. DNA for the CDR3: TGTGCCAGCAGCCAAGAACTAGCGGTAGCCAAAAACATTCAGTACTTC. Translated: CASSQELAVAKNIQYF.

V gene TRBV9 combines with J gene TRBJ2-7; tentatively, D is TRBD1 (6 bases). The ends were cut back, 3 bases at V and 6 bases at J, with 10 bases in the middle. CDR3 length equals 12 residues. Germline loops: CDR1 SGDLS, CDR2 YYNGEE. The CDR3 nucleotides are TGTGCCAGCAGCGCAGAAGGGGGCGAGCAGTACTTC. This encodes CASSAEGGEQYF.

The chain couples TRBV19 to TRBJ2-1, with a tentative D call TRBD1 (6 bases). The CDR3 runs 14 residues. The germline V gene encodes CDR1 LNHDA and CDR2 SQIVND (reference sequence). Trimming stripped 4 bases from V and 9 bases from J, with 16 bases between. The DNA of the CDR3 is TGTGCCAGTAGTAGGGGAACAGGGATAGGTGAGCAGTTCTTC. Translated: CASSRGTGIGEQFF.

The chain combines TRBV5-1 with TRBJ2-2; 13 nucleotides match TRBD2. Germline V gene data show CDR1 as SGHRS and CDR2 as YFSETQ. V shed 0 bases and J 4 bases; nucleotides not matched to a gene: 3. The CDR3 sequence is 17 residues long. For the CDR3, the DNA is TGCGCCAGCAGCTTGGAACTAGCGGGAGGGCTCACCGGGGAGCTGTTTTTT. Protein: CASSLELAGGLTGELFF.

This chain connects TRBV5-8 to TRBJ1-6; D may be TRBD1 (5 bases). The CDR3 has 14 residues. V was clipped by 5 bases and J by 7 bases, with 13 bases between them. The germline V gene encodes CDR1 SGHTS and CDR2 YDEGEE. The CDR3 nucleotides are TGTGCCAGCAGACCTAGGACACGGAATTCACCCCTCCACTTT. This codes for CASRPRTRNSPLHF.

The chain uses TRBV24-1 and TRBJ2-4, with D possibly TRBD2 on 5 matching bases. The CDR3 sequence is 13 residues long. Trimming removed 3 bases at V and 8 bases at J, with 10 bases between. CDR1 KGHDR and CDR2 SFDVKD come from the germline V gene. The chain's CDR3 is CATSDPQADIQYF. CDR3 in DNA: TGTGCCACCAGTGATCCACAAGCGGACATTCAGTACTTC.